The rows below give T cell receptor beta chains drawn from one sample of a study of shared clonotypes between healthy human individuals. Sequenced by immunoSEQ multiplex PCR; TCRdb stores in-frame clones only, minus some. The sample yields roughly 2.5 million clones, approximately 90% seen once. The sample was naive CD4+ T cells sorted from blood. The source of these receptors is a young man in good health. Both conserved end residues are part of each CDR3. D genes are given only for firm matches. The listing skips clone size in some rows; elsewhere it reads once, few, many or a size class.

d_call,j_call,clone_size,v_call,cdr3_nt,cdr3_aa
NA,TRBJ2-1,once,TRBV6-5,TGTGCCTCCGGGAGATCGTGGGGGGACCTCAATGAGCAGTTCTTC,CASGRSWGDLNEQFF
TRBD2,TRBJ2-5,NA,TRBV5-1,TGCGCCAGCAGCGGCAGCGGGGACTACCAAGAGACCCAGTACTTC,CASSGSGDYQETQYF
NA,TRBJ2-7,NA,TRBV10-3,TGTGCCATCAGTGAGTCTTTAGAGCAGTACTTC,CAISESLEQYF
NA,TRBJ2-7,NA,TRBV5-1,TGCGCCAGCGGCAGGGGATCTTCCTACGAGCAGTACTTC,CASGRGSSYEQYF
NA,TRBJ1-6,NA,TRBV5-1,TGCGCCAGCAGCTTGGACCGGGATTCACCCCTCCACTTT,CASSLDRDSPLHF
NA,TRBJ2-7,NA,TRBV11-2,TGTGCCAGCAGCCCACGGCTGGGGCAGGGCGGGGAGCAGTACTTC,CASSPRLGQGGEQYF
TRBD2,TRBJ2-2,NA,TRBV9,TGTGCCAGCAGCCCTAGACTAGCTACGACCGGGGAGCTGTTTTTT,CASSPRLATTGELFF
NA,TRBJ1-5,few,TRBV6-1,TGTGCCAGCAGTGAAGTGGGCGGACTCCAGCCCCAGCATTTT,CASSEVGGLQPQHF
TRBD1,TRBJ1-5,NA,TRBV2,TGTGCCAGCAGGCCCGGACAGGGAATAAATCAGCCCCAGCATTTT,CASRPGQGINQPQHF
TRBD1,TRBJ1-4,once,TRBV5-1,TGCGCCAGCAGCGCAGGACAGGGGGCAGGGGAAAAACTGTTTTTT,CASSAGQGAGEKLFF
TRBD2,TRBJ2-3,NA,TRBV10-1,TGCGCCAGCAGTGACCCCGGGACTAGCGGTAGCACAGATACGCAGTATTTT,CASSDPGTSGSTDTQYF
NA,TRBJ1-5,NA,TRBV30,TGTGCCTGGAGTTTGCAGCTTAGCAATCAGCCCCAGCATTTT,CAWSLQLSNQPQHF
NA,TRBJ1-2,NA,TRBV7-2,TGTGCCAGCAGCTTAAGCGAAGGCTATGGCTACACCTTC,CASSLSEGYGYTF
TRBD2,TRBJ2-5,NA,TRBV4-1,TGCGCCAGCAGCCAGGGTAGCGGGAGAGAGACCCAGTACTTC,CASSQGSGRETQYF
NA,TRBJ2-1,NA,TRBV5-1,TGCGCCAGCGGTTCTGGGTGGGCTAGTCAGTACAATGAGCAGTTCTTC,CASGSGWASQYNEQFF
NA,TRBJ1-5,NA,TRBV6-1,TGTGCCAGCAGTGAACCAGGGAATAGCAATCAGCCCCAGCATTTT,CASSEPGNSNQPQHF
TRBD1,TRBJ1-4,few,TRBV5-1,TGCGCCAGCAGCTTGGAAGGGGGCAATGAAAAACTGTTTTTT,CASSLEGGNEKLFF
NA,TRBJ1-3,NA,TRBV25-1,TGTGCCAGCAGTGACCCGACACTCTCTGGAAACACCATATATTTT,CASSDPTLSGNTIYF
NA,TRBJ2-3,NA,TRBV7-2,TGTGCCAGCAGCTATAATACAGGAGATACGCAGTATTTT,CASSYNTGDTQYF
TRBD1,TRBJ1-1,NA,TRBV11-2,TGTGCCAGCAGCTTGACAGGGACCGGCACTGAAGCTTTCTTT,CASSLTGTGTEAFF
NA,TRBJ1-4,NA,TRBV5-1,TGCGCCAGCAGCTTGGGGCCGAAGGGGACGACAACTAATGAAAAACTGTTTTTT,CASSLGPKGTTTNEKLFF
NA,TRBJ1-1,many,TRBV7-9,TGTGCCAGCAGGTCACAGGTGAACACTGAAGCTTTCTTT,CASRSQVNTEAFF
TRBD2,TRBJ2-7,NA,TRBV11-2,TGTGCCAGCAGCCGATACCCCTCCGGTCTAGCGGGAGGAATTTACGAGCAGTACTTC,CASSRYPSGLAGGIYEQYF
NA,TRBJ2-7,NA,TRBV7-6,TGTGCCAGCAGCTTCTTACAGGGCTACGAGCAGTACTTC,CASSFLQGYEQYF
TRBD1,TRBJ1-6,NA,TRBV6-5,TGTGCCAGCAGTCTTGTTACAGGGGGTAATTCACCCCTCCACTTT,CASSLVTGGNSPLHF
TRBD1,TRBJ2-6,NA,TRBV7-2,TGTGCCAGCAGCTTAGGACAGGGTTTTTCTGGGGCCAACGTCCTGACTTTC,CASSLGQGFSGANVLTF
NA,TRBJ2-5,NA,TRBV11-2,TGTGCCAGCAACCCCGGACTATCAGAGACCCAGTACTTC,CASNPGLSETQYF
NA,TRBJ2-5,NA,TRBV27,TGTGCCAGCAGTTTAGGTGCCTCCTTCCAAGAGACCCAGTACTTC,CASSLGASFQETQYF
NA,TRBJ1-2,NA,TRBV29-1,TGCAGCGGAGGGGAGCCCTCTGACTATGGCTACACCTTC,CSGGEPSDYGYTF
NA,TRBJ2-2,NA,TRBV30,TGTGCCTGGAGCCGTAGACCGTTACCAAACACCGGGGAGCTGTTTTTT,CAWSRRPLPNTGELFF
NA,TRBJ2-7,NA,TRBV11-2,TGTGCCAGCAGCCCGCCCTGGGCAGGGATCTACGAGCAGTACTTC,CASSPPWAGIYEQYF
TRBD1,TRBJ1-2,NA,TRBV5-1,TGCGCCAGCAGCTCGGGTCCCGGGACAGGGGAAACTTTTGGCTACACCTTC,CASSSGPGTGETFGYTF
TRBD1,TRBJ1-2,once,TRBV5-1,TGCGCCAGCAGCTTACCTTTACAGGGGGGACGAGATGGCTACACCTTC,CASSLPLQGGRDGYTF
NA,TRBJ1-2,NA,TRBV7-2,TGTGCCAGCAGCTTTACAGGGAACTATGGCTACACCTTC,CASSFTGNYGYTF
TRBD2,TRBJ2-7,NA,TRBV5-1,TGCGCCAGCGGGCGACTAGCGGGCCAGGGCGAGCAGTACTTC,CASGRLAGQGEQYF
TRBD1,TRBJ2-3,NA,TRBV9,TGTGCCAGCAGCGGACAGGGGGCCCTTAGCACAGATACGCAGTATTTT,CASSGQGALSTDTQYF
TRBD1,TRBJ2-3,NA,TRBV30,TGTGCCTGGAGTGCTCCGGGGACAGGGGGTTTAGATACGCAGTATTTT,CAWSAPGTGGLDTQYF
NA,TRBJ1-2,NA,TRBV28,TGTGCCAGCACCTTACCAGGATGGATTGGCTACACCTTC,CASTLPGWIGYTF
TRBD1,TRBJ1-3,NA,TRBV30,TGTGCCTGGACCAACCCCGGGACAGGCGGAGGCCGAAACACCATATATTTT,CAWTNPGTGGGRNTIYF
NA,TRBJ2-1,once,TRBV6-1,TGTGCCATCTCATTAGGGCAAACTGTGAATGAGCAGTTCTTC,CAISLGQTVNEQFF
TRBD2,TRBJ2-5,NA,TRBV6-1,TGTGCCACCGTTCGGGCGGGAGGGTCACAAGAGACCCAGTACTTC,CATVRAGGSQETQYF
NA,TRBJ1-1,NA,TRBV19,TGTGCCAGTAGGCAGGGGTCAGGTGGCACTGAAGCTTTCTTT,CASRQGSGGTEAFF
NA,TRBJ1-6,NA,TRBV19,TGTGCTACCTCGCCGGGTGGCTCACCCCTCCACTTT,CATSPGGSPLHF
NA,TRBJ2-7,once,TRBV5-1,TGCGCCAGCAGCTTGCAAGGTAGTAGGGTCGAGCAGTACTTC,CASSLQGSRVEQYF
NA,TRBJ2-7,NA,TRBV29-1,TGCAGCGTTGATGGAGGGACAGCTAGCTCCTACGAGCAGTACTTC,CSVDGGTASSYEQYF